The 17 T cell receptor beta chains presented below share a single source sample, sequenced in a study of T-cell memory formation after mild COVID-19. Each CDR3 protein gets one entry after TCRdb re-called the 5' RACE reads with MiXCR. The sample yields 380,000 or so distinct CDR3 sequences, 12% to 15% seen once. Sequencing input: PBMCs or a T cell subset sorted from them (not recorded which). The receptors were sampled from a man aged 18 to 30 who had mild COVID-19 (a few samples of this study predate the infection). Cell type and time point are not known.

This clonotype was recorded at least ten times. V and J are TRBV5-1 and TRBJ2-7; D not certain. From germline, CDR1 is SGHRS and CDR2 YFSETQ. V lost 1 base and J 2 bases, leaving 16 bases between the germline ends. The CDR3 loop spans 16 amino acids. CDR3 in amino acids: CASSLSSFGEAYEQYV. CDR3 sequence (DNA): TGCGCCAGCAGCTTGTCGTCATTCGGCGAAGCCTACGAGCAGTACGTC.

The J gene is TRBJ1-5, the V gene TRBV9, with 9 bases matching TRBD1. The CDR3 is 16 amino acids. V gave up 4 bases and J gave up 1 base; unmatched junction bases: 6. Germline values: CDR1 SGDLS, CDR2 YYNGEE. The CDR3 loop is CASSTGTGNSNQPQHF. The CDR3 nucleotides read TGTGCCAGCAGCACGGGGACAGGGAACAGCAATCAGCCCCAGCATTTT. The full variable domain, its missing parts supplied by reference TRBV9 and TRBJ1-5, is DSGVTQTPKHLITATGQRVTLRCSPRSGDLSVYWYQQSLDQGLQFLIQYYNGEERAKGNILERFSAQQFPDLHSELNLSSLELGDSALYFCASSTGTGNSNQPQHFGDGTRLSIL.

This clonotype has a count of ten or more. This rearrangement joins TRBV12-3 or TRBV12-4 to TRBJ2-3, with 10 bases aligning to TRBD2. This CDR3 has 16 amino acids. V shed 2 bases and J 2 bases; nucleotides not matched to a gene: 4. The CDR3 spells CASSLRLAGVTDTQYF. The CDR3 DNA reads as TGTGCCAGCAGTTTAAGGCTAGCGGGGGTCACAGATACGCAGTATTTT.

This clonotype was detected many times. CDR3 in DNA: TGTGCCAGCGGGATCGGACGAGACCCTTGGGGAACTGAAGCTTTCTTT. It specifies CASGIGRDPWGTEAFF. J is TRBJ1-1 and V is TRBV7-8; D is unresolved. V was shortened by 8 bases and J by 5 bases, with 24 bases between the two germline ends. Germline CDR1 reads SGHVS; CDR2 reads FQNEAQ. The CDR3 spans 16 residues.

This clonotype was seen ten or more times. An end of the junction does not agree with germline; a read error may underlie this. CDR3 coding DNA: TGCAGTGCGAGAGCGCTAGAGTTCGGCGAGCAGTTCTTC. Translation: CSARALEFGEQFF. The rearrangement uses TRBV20-1 and TRBJ2-1; D is ambiguous. The CDR3 length is 13 residues. The germline gives CDR1 DFQATT, CDR2 SNEGSKA (reference sequence).

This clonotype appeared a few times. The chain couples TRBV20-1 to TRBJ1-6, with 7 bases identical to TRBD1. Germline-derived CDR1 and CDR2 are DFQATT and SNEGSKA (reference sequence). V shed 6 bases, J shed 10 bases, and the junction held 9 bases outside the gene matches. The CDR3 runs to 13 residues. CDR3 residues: CSAGDSRGSPLHF. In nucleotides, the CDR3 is TGCAGTGCAGGGGACAGTAGAGGCTCACCCCTCCACTTT.

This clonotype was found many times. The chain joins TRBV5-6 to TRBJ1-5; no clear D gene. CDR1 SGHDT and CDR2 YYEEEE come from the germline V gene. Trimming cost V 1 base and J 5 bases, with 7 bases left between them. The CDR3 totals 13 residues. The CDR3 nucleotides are TGTGCCAGCAGCTTGTCCTGGGATCAGCCCCAGCATTTT. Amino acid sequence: CASSLSWDQPQHF.

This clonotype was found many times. The CDR3 reads CASSRHSGGAIEQYV. The CDR3 nucleotides are TGTGCCAGCAGCAGACATAGCGGGGGGGCAATCGAGCAGTACGTC. V and J are TRBV28 and TRBJ2-7; TRBD2 agrees at 11 bases. The CDR3 is made up of 15 amino acids. From germline, CDR1 is MDHEN and CDR2 SYDVKM. Trimming took 6 bases from V and 6 from J; bases not matched to a gene: 10.

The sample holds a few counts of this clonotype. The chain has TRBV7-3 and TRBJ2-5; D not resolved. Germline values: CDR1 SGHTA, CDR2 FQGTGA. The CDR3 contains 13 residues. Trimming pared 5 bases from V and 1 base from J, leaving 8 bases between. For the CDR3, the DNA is TGTGCCAGCAGCACCAGGACCCAAGAGACCCAGTACTTC. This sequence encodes CASSTRTQETQYF. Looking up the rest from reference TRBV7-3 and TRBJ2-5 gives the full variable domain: GAGVSQTPSNKVTEKGKYVELRCDPISGHTALYWYRQSLGQGPEFLIYFQGTGAADDSGLPNDRFFAVRPEGSVSTLKIQRTERGDSAVYLCASSTRTQETQYFGPGTRLLVL.

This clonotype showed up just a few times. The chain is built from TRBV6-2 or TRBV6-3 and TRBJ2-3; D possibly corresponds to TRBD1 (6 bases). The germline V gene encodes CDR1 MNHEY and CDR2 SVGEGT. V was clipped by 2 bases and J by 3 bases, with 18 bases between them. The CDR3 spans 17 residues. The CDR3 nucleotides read TGTGCCAGCAGTTACACCCTAGGACAGATTGGAACAGATACGCAGTATTTT. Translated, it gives CASSYTLGQIGTDTQYF.

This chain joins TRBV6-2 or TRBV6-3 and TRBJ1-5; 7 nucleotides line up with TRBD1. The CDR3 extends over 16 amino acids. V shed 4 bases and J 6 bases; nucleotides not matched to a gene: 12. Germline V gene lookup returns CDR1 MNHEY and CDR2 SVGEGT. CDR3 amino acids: CASSSPRQGSAQPQHF. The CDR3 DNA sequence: TGTGCCAGCAGTTCGCCCCGACAGGGTAGTGCTCAGCCCCAGCATTTT.

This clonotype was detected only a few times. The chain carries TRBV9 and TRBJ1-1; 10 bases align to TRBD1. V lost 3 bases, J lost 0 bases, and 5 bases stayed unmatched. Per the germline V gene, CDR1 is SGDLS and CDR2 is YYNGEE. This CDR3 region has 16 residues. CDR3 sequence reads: CASSGLGQGVNTEAFF. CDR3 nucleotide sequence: TGTGCCAGCAGCGGGTTAGGACAGGGGGTGAACACTGAAGCTTTCTTT.

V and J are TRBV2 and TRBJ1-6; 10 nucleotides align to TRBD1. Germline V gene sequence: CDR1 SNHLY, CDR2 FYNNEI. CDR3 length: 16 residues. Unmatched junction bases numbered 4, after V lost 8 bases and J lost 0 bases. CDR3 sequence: CASGWTGGSYNSPLHF. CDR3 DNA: TGTGCCAGCGGATGGACAGGGGGCTCCTATAATTCACCCCTCCACTTT.

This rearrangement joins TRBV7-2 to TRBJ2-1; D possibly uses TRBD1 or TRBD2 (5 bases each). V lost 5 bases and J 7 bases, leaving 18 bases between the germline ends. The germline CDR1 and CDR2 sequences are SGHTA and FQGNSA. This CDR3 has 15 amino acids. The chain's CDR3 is CASSRSRGRQNEQFF. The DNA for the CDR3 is TGTGCCAGCAGCCGGAGTCGGGGCAGGCAGAATGAGCAGTTCTTC.

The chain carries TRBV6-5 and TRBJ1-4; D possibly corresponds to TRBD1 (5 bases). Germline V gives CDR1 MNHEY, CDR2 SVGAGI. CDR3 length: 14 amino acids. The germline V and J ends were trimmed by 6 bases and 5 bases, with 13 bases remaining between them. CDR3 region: CASSSTGPNEKLFF. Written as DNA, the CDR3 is TGTGCCAGCAGCTCAACGGGACCAAATGAAAAACTGTTTTTT.

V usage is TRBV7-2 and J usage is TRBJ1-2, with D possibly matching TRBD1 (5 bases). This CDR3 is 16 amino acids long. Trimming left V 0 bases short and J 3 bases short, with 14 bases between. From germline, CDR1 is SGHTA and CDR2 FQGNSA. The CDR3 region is CASSLAGGKGHYGYTF. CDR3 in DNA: TGTGCCAGCAGCTTAGCGGGGGGGAAAGGGCACTATGGCTACACCTTC.

For the CDR3, the DNA is TGCGCCAGCAGCGCCGGGACAGGGGGTGAAGGAGATACGCAGTATTTT. This translates into CASSAGTGGEGDTQYF. This chain uses TRBV5-1 with TRBJ2-3; 11 nucleotides align to TRBD1. The CDR3 is made up of 16 amino acids. Trimming took 4 bases from V and 5 from J; bases not matched to a gene: 9. In germline, CDR1 is SGHRS, CDR2 YFSETQ.